The following is a T cell receptor (beta chain) sequence with its context. Its antigen is not known. V lost 3 bases and J lost 3; bases outside the gene matches: 4. Germline CDR1 MGHDK, CDR2 SYGVNS. There are 15 residues in the CDR3. These data originate in a study of cytomegalovirus exposure and HLA in healthy donors. The PCR employed 60 Vbeta primers together with 13 Jbeta primers. Study processing details: Later, an analysis found some 80 million unique TCR beta chains, and approximately 10 million of these were shared. TCRdb's table, derived via immunoSEQ multiplex PCR, lists solely in-frame clones and lacks some. Clone size and the V and J calls come from that table; the DNA yielded D and trimming. The sample shows some 180,000 clones, roughly 13% of them seen only once. Study-wide points: Listed as cytomegalovirus-associated were 150 to 200 TCR beta chains.

The chain links TRBV25-1 to TRBJ1-3, with 8 nucleotides matching TRBD1. The receptor comes from a man aged 45-65 years in good health and CMV-seropositive. The sequenced sample was PBMCs. The CDR3 bases are TGTGCCAGCAGTGACCCAGGGGGCGGTGGAAACACCATATATTTT. Translating it yields CASSDPGGGGNTIYF.